The 10 T cell receptor beta chains given below trace back to one sample, sequenced in a study of blood T cell repertoires in COVID-19. TCRdb's copy holds only in-frame clones and misses some; the assay was immunoSEQ multiplex PCR. The sample includes about 220,000 clones, 82% of them seen just once. Sequencing was done on a sample of peripheral blood. The receptor source for this set is an elderly woman with COVID-19, enrolled during active disease.

V gene TRBV6-5 combines with J gene TRBJ1-4; D is possibly TRBD1 (5 bases). Germline loops: CDR1 MNHEY, CDR2 SVGAGI. The CDR3 length is 13 residues. The V and J ends lost 0 bases and 8 bases respectively, with 7 bases between them. Here the CDR3 reads CASSYSRQEKLFF. In nucleotides, the CDR3 is TGTGCCAGCAGTTACTCTCGACAGGAAAAACTGTTTTTT.

This sequence joins TRBV6-2 or TRBV6-3 and TRBJ2-7, with a weak D call TRBD2 (6 bases). The V and J ends lost 6 bases and 1 base respectively, with 16 bases between them. The CDR3 sequence is 15 residues long. Germline values: CDR1 MNHEY, CDR2 SVGEGT. CDR3 coding DNA: TGTGCCAGCAGCTCCCCGGGACTGGGTTCCTACGAGCAGTACTTC. Its protein product is CASSSPGLGSYEQYF.

V is TRBV12-3 or TRBV12-4 and J is TRBJ1-1; D is possibly TRBD1 (6 bases). Trimming took 7 bases from V and 5 from J, leaving 14 bases between them. This CDR3 contains 13 residues. The CDR3: CASTYAGDTEAFF. The CDR3 DNA sequence: TGTGCCAGCACCTACGCAGGGGATACTGAAGCTTTCTTT.

The chain couples TRBV29-1 to TRBJ2-5; 9 nucleotides align to TRBD2. After removal of 3 bases from V and 5 bases from J, the junction contained 7 bases not matched to a gene. CDR3 size: 14 residues. From germline, CDR1 is SQVTM and CDR2 ANQGSEA. This CDR3 reads CSVDSKLAGETQYF. The CDR3 DNA reads TGCAGCGTTGACTCAAAACTAGCGGGTGAGACCCAGTACTTC.

This clone was found once. J is TRBJ2-3 and V is TRBV25-1, with 11 bases fitting TRBD1. The CDR3 has 15 residues. Trimming took 4 bases from V and 4 from J; bases not matched to a gene: 4. CDR1 and CDR2 (germline): MGHDK, SYGVNS. CDR3: CASSAPGQGADTQYF. CDR3 in DNA: TGTGCCAGCAGTGCCCCGGGACAGGGGGCAGATACGCAGTATTTT.

V is TRBV30 and J is TRBJ2-5; 7 bases fit TRBD1. Trimming removed 1 base from V and 4 bases from J; junction bases left unmatched: 9. CDR1 is GTSNPN, CDR2 SVGIG, per germline (reference sequence). The CDR3 sequence is 15 residues long. CDR3 sequence (DNA): TGTGCCTGGAGTGGACCAGGGGGAGTTGGAGAGACCCAGTACTTC. It encodes CAWSGPGGVGETQYF. The full variable domain, rest sourced from reference TRBV30 and TRBJ2-5, is SQTIHQWPATLVQPVGSPLSLECTVEGTSNPNLYWYRQAAGRGLQLLFYSVGIGQISSEVPQNLSASRPQDRQFILSSKKLLLSDSGFYLCAWSGPGGVGETQYFGPGTRLLVL.

This clone was found once. This rearrangement joins TRBV28 to TRBJ2-3; 11 nucleotides agree with TRBD2. The V gene end was trimmed by 4 bases and the J gene end by 6 bases; junction bases not matched to a gene: 9. The germline V gene has CDR1 MDHEN and CDR2 SYDVKM. There are 16 residues in the CDR3. CDR3 loop: CASSSWGSGGADTQYF. CDR3 sequence (DNA): TGTGCCAGCAGTTCATGGGGTAGCGGGGGGGCGGATACGCAGTATTTT.

The chain couples TRBV28 to TRBJ1-5; 9 nucleotides agree with TRBD1. The CDR3 runs 16 residues. Losses at the gene ends were 3 bases for V and 6 bases for J; bases not matched to a gene: 9. Germline V lookup: CDR1 MDHEN, CDR2 SYDVKM. In DNA, the CDR3 is TGTGCCAGCAGTTTTGCGGGACAGGGAGTCGGTCAGCCCCAGCATTTT. This translates into CASSFAGQGVGQPQHF.

This chain uses TRBV18 with TRBJ1-4, with 9 positions matching TRBD1. This CDR3 has 15 amino acids. V trimming: 4 bases; J trimming: 4 bases; junction bases outside the gene matches: 4. The germline CDR1 and CDR2 sequences are KGHSH and LQKENI. The CDR3 region is CASSHGTGHNEKLFF. In nucleotides, the CDR3 is TGTGCCAGCTCACACGGGACAGGGCATAATGAAAAACTGTTTTTT.

The CDR3 DNA is TGTGCCAGCAGCCTCCAGGGGCCAGAAGATACGCAGTATTTT. As protein: CASSLQGPEDTQYF. V gene TRBV7-9 combines with J gene TRBJ2-3; tentative D call: TRBD1 (6 bases). The ends were cut back, 5 bases at V and 5 bases at J, with 14 bases in the middle. CDR3 length equals 14 residues. Germline V gives CDR1 SEHNR, CDR2 FQNEAQ (reference sequence).